This T cell receptor (beta chain) was sequenced during a study of Ad26.COV2.S vaccination and SARS-CoV-2 variants. Data came from immunoSEQ multiplex PCR; TCRdb stores just in-frame clones and leaves some out. Among about 350,000 clones listed, about 87% were seen once. Stated treatment: some 20 received Ad26.COV2.S at low or high dose, single or two shots; several received placebo; per-sample allocation not given. On day 63 after the first injection, vaccine and placebo recipients gave samples. The CDR3 sequence is 14 residues long. Germline V gives CDR1 LNHDA, CDR2 SQIVND (reference sequence). Trimming removed 1 base at V and 6 bases at J, with 10 bases between.

The input for sequencing was peripheral blood, taken in a trial of Ad26.COV2.S vaccine versus placebo. The rearrangement links TRBV19 to TRBJ2-1; D may correspond to TRBD1 or TRBD2 (6 bases each). The clonotype originates from a person aged 18 to 65 who received the Ad26.COV2.S COVID-19 vaccine or a placebo. In DNA, the CDR3 is TGTGCCAGTAGTATAGCCGGGGGCCCCAATGAGCAGTTCTTC. It translates to CASSIAGGPNEQFF.